A single sample gave rise to the 7 T cell receptor beta chains below, sequenced in a study of TIL therapy for anti-PD-1-resistant metastatic lung cancer (dated by TCRdb to 2020 to 2022). This specimen's time point label, per the study, means: pre-treatment sample, taken before nivolumab and TIL therapy. The baseline tumor samples were excised metastases, mostly pleural nodules or supraclavicular lymph nodes, taken from the same resection that was used to grow TIL. Using bias-controlled multiplex PCR with the immunoSEQ v3 hsTCRB kit, the TCR beta CDR3 regions were amplified from genomic DNA. The source is immuneACCESS, and TCRdb retained only in-frame sequences with V and J called. Part of the clones is not carried over; for the studies checked, unresolved V genes explain less than half of this, and the remainder is unexplained. This sample holds 10,000 to 12,000 clones; about 60% were observed only once. The ten largest clones take up 12% of the sample.

The source was tumor tissue, collected at baseline. The receptors here all came from a person aged 25-85 years with non-small cell lung cancer.

This chain links TRBV9 with TRBJ1-3, with 7 nucleotides matching TRBD1. V was clipped by 3 bases and J by 4 bases; unmatched bases: 4. Germline V gene lookup returns CDR1 SGDLS and CDR2 YYNGEE. The CDR3 covers 14 residues. CDR3 DNA sequence: TGTGCCAGCAGCGAGCTGGGACAGGGAAACACCATATATTTT. As protein: CASSELGQGNTIYF.

On this clone: Within the sample, other DNA sequences also encode this same CDR3. V gene TRBV5-1 combines with J gene TRBJ1-1; no clear D gene. The CDR3 spans 13 residues. CDR1 is SGHRS and CDR2 is YFSETQ in the germline V gene. Trimming took off 0 bases at V and 4 bases at J, with 7 bases between the two ends. The CDR3 DNA is TGCGCCAGCAGCTTGGAGGTGGGCACTGAAGCTTTCTTT. Translation gives CASSLEVGTEAFF.

The chain joins TRBV29-1 to TRBJ1-1; 7 bases fit TRBD1. CDR1 is SQVTM, CDR2 ANQGSEA, per germline. The V segment lost 7 bases and the J segment 3 bases; nucleotides outside the gene matches: 2. CDR3 length: 11 residues. The CDR3 sequence is CSAQGYTEAFF. DNA of the CDR3: TGCAGCGCACAGGGGTACACTGAAGCTTTCTTT.

This clone was found a few times. V and J are TRBV11-2 and TRBJ1-2; possibly TRBD1 for D (6 bases). The germline V gene encodes CDR1 SGHAT and CDR2 FQNNGV. The CDR3 is made up of 13 amino acids. The ends were cut back, 3 bases at V and 8 bases at J, with 13 bases in the middle. DNA for the CDR3: TGTGCCAGCAGCTTCACAGGGTCGGAAGGCTACACCTTC. Its protein is CASSFTGSEGYTF.

The chain is built from TRBV18 and TRBJ1-1; 10 nucleotides agree with TRBD1. V gave up 2 bases and J gave up 1 base; unmatched junction bases: 4. The CDR3 consists of 16 residues. CDR1 is KGHSH, CDR2 LQKENI, per germline. CDR3 sequence (DNA): TGTGCCAGCTCACCAGTGACAGGGGGCGCGAACACTGAAGCTTTCTTT. Protein product: CASSPVTGGANTEAFF.

This chain uses TRBV6-1 with TRBJ1-6; the D gene is possibly TRBD1 (6 bases). The V end was cut by 3 bases, the J end by 9 bases, with 12 bases between. The germline gives CDR1 MNHNS, CDR2 SASEGT. This CDR3 has 14 residues. CDR3 loop: CASSELTRGSPLHF. Here the CDR3 DNA reads TGTGCCAGCAGTGAGTTAACCAGGGGTTCACCCCTCCACTTT.

This clone was seen more than once but under ten times. The rearrangement joins TRBV6-1 to TRBJ2-1; 9 nucleotides line up with TRBD2. The germline V gene has CDR1 MNHNS and CDR2 SASEGT. V lost 4 bases to trimming and J lost 2 bases; unmatched junction nucleotides: 6. The CDR3 covers 16 residues. In DNA, the CDR3 is TGTGCCAGCAGTGTGGTAAGCGGGGGGACCTACAATGAGCAGTTCTTC. Translation: CASSVVSGGTYNEQFF.